The rows below give T cell receptor beta chains drawn from one sample of a study of T-cell reconstitution after alpha-beta-depleted transplantation in children. TCRdb fed the PCR reads into MiXCR, producing one record per CDR3 protein. The sample lists around 450,000 distinct CDR3 sequences; about 40% were seen once. The sample in question was PBMCs, obtained before TCRalphabeta/CD19-depleted stem cell transplant. The receptors were gathered from a girl aged 2 to 9 with aplastic anemia, due to receive a stem cell transplant. CDR3s include the opening cysteine and the closing phenylalanine or tryptophan. A D gene is named only where the DNA matches it firmly. Clone size is shown for a subset of rows, as once, few, many or a class of expanded clone.

j_call: TRBJ2-3; v_call: TRBV20-1; clone_size: many; d_call: -; cdr3_nt: TGCAGTGCTAGTAACGGCCCACCGGGTACGCAGTATTTT; cdr3_aa: CSASNGPPGTQYF
j_call: TRBJ1-1; v_call: TRBV5-1; clone_size: -; d_call: TRBD1; cdr3_nt: TGCGCCAGCAGCGAAGAACAGGGGTCGGCCTTAGCTTTCTTT; cdr3_aa: CASSEEQGSALAFF
j_call: TRBJ2-3; v_call: TRBV20-1; clone_size: once; d_call: TRBD2; cdr3_nt: TGCAGTGCGAGCGAACTAGCGGGAGGTACAGATACGCAGTATTTT; cdr3_aa: CSASELAGGTDTQYF
j_call: TRBJ2-7; v_call: TRBV5-5; clone_size: -; d_call: -; cdr3_nt: TGTGCCAGCAGCTTGGAATGGGCCCAGTCCTACGAGCAGTACTTC; cdr3_aa: CASSLEWAQSYEQYF
j_call: TRBJ2-1; v_call: TRBV4-1; clone_size: -; d_call: -; cdr3_nt: TGCGCCAGCAGCCATCAAATAACAGGGCTATACAATGAGCAGTTCTTC; cdr3_aa: CASSHQITGLYNEQFF
j_call: TRBJ2-4; v_call: TRBV5-6; clone_size: many; d_call: TRBD2; cdr3_nt: TGTGCCAGCAGCTTGACTAGCGGCAAAAACATTCAGTACTTC; cdr3_aa: CASSLTSGKNIQYF
j_call: TRBJ2-1; v_call: TRBV6-5; clone_size: many; d_call: TRBD2; cdr3_nt: TGTGCCAGCAGTTACACGGCTAGCGGGAGCGGCAATGAGCAGTTCTTC; cdr3_aa: CASSYTASGSGNEQFF
j_call: TRBJ2-7; v_call: TRBV3-1; clone_size: few; d_call: -; cdr3_nt: TGTGCCAGCAGTCCTATACATTTCAACGAGCAGTACTTC; cdr3_aa: CASSPIHFNEQYF
j_call: TRBJ1-1; v_call: TRBV19; clone_size: many; d_call: -; cdr3_nt: TGTGCCAGTAGCGTAACGGGGGCCACTGAAGCTTTCTTT; cdr3_aa: CASSVTGATEAFF
j_call: TRBJ1-5; v_call: TRBV7-9; clone_size: -; d_call: TRBD1; cdr3_nt: TGTGCCAGCAGCTCCGGACAGGGGGTTGGCAATCAGCCCCAGCATTTT; cdr3_aa: CASSSGQGVGNQPQHF
j_call: TRBJ2-1; v_call: TRBV20-1; clone_size: few; d_call: -; cdr3_nt: TGCAGTGCTAGAGATCTGCAGGGGTCGTACAATGAGCAGTTCTTC; cdr3_aa: CSARDLQGSYNEQFF
j_call: TRBJ2-3; v_call: TRBV20-1; clone_size: -; d_call: TRBD2; cdr3_nt: TGCAGTGGAAAAGCGGGGACCACAGATACGCAGTATTTT; cdr3_aa: CSGKAGTTDTQYF
j_call: TRBJ1-5; v_call: TRBV15; clone_size: many; d_call: TRBD1; cdr3_nt: TGTGCCACCAGCAGAGATAGAGACAGGGGAAGCAATCAGCCCCAGCATTTT; cdr3_aa: CATSRDRDRGSNQPQHF
j_call: TRBJ2-3; v_call: TRBV5-1; clone_size: -; d_call: TRBD2; cdr3_nt: TGCGCCAGCAGCTTGGCTGTGCGGGAGAGCACAGATACGCAGTATTTT; cdr3_aa: CASSLAVRESTDTQYF
j_call: TRBJ2-3; v_call: TRBV20-1; clone_size: -; d_call: -; cdr3_nt: TGCAGTGCTAGAGCCCAGACTCAGCGACGGAGCACAGATACGCAGTATTTT; cdr3_aa: CSARAQTQRRSTDTQYF
j_call: TRBJ2-7; v_call: TRBV24-1; clone_size: few; d_call: -; cdr3_nt: TGTGCCACCAGTGATTTGCACAACGAGCAGTACTTC; cdr3_aa: CATSDLHNEQYF
j_call: TRBJ2-5; v_call: TRBV6-2/TRBV6-3; clone_size: few; d_call: TRBD1; cdr3_nt: TGTGCCAGCAGAAAGGGACAGACCCTCAAAGAGACCCAGTACTTC; cdr3_aa: CASRKGQTLKETQYF
j_call: TRBJ2-5; v_call: TRBV25-1; clone_size: many; d_call: -; cdr3_nt: TGTGCCAGCAAAGGTTCCGTCCCGGAGACCCAGTACTTC; cdr3_aa: CASKGSVPETQYF
j_call: TRBJ1-2; v_call: TRBV19; clone_size: -; d_call: -; cdr3_nt: TGTGCCAGTAGTCTGATCGAAGGGGGCTACACCTTC; cdr3_aa: CASSLIEGGYTF
j_call: TRBJ1-5; v_call: TRBV12-3/TRBV12-4; clone_size: -; d_call: TRBD1; cdr3_nt: TGTGCCAGCAGGGCTAGGGGGCCCAGCAATCAGCCCCAGCATTTT; cdr3_aa: CASRARGPSNQPQHF
j_call: TRBJ2-2; v_call: TRBV12-3/TRBV12-4; clone_size: few; d_call: -; cdr3_nt: TGTGCCAGCCCAATCGGGGCAGGGGATGCCGGGGAGCTGTTTTTT; cdr3_aa: CASPIGAGDAGELFF
j_call: TRBJ1-1; v_call: TRBV28; clone_size: large; d_call: -; cdr3_nt: TGTGCCAGCGCTTCCTGGACACAGGGTATAGAAGCTTTCTTT; cdr3_aa: CASASWTQGIEAFF
j_call: TRBJ2-7; v_call: TRBV20-1; clone_size: -; d_call: -; cdr3_nt: TGCAGTGCTAGCTCCGAGCTAGCAGCGTGGGAGCAGTACTTC; cdr3_aa: CSASSELAAWEQYF
j_call: TRBJ2-3; v_call: TRBV9; clone_size: -; d_call: -; cdr3_nt: TGTGCCAGCAGCAACCCTAATAAACGGAAGAGCGCAGATACGCAGTATTTT; cdr3_aa: CASSNPNKRKSADTQYF
j_call: TRBJ2-2; v_call: TRBV6-4; clone_size: once; d_call: -; cdr3_nt: TGTGCCAGTTCGCCGGGCCTGGGCCCCGGGGAGCTGTTTTTT; cdr3_aa: CASSPGLGPGELFF
j_call: TRBJ1-2; v_call: TRBV10-3; clone_size: few; d_call: -; cdr3_nt: TGTGCCATCAGTCCGGGGCCTGGCTCTGGCTACACCTTC; cdr3_aa: CAISPGPGSGYTF
j_call: TRBJ2-1; v_call: TRBV4-2; clone_size: few; d_call: TRBD2; cdr3_nt: TGTGCCAGCAGCTCATCGGGACTAGCGTCCAACAATGAGCAGTTCTTC; cdr3_aa: CASSSSGLASNNEQFF
j_call: TRBJ1-1; v_call: TRBV5-1; clone_size: once; d_call: -; cdr3_nt: TGCGCCAGCAGCTTCGGTTGGGGTTTGAACACTGAAGCTTTCTTT; cdr3_aa: CASSFGWGLNTEAFF
j_call: TRBJ2-7; v_call: TRBV20-1; clone_size: -; d_call: -; cdr3_nt: TGCAGTGCTAGTCCGGGAGTGATTCCCGAGCAGTACTTC; cdr3_aa: CSASPGVIPEQYF
j_call: TRBJ1-5; v_call: TRBV7-3; clone_size: -; d_call: TRBD1; cdr3_nt: TGTGCCAGCAGCGCGGACAGGGGTGAGCCCCAGCATTTT; cdr3_aa: CASSADRGEPQHF
j_call: TRBJ2-1; v_call: TRBV6-1; clone_size: -; d_call: TRBD2; cdr3_nt: TGTGCCAGCAGTCCCGCGTACTGGCGGGGGGATGAGCAGTTCTTC; cdr3_aa: CASSPAYWRGDEQFF
j_call: TRBJ2-1; v_call: TRBV5-1; clone_size: many; d_call: TRBD2; cdr3_nt: TGCGCCAGCAGCCCGCTGGCGGGAGCGTCCTACAATGAGCAGTTCTTC; cdr3_aa: CASSPLAGASYNEQFF
j_call: TRBJ2-7; v_call: TRBV20-1; clone_size: many; d_call: TRBD2; cdr3_nt: TGCAGTGCTAGGAATATTGGCAGCGGGAGCTCCTACGAGCAGTACTTC; cdr3_aa: CSARNIGSGSSYEQYF
j_call: TRBJ2-1; v_call: TRBV20-1; clone_size: -; d_call: TRBD2; cdr3_nt: TGCAGTGCTAGAGATTATTCCGTCTTAAGGGCTAGCGGGAGTGATGAGCAGTTCTTC; cdr3_aa: CSARDYSVLRASGSDEQFF
j_call: TRBJ2-3; v_call: TRBV12-3/TRBV12-4; clone_size: -; d_call: -; cdr3_nt: TGTGCCAGCACCGTCGAAAGGACCGATACGCAGTATTTT; cdr3_aa: CASTVERTDTQYF
j_call: TRBJ2-6; v_call: TRBV20-1; clone_size: -; d_call: -; cdr3_nt: TGCAGTGCTAGCCGACAGTCTGGGGCCAACGTCCTGACTTTC; cdr3_aa: CSASRQSGANVLTF
j_call: TRBJ2-1; v_call: TRBV5-1; clone_size: -; d_call: -; cdr3_nt: TGCGCCAGCGGGGAGCGGACTCTATCATACAATGAGCAGTTCTTC; cdr3_aa: CASGERTLSYNEQFF